What follows are 22 T cell receptor beta chains derived from one specimen sequenced in a study of T cells in Graves' hyperthyroidism and ophthalmopathy. The TCR beta CDR3 regions underwent amplification using RNA transcripts as the source. The TCR CDR3 first-round RT-PCR relied on the HTBI primer set. TCRdb itself ran the multiplex PCR reads through MiXCR, one entry per CDR3 protein. The sample records approximately 600,000 distinct CDR3 sequences, under 25% being singletons. Sequencing was carried out using blood. Receptor source: a man aged 30 to 45 with Graves' ophthalmopathy.

This clonotype was found many times. The chain employs TRBV11-2 and TRBJ2-7, with D maybe TRBD1 (6 bases). The CDR3 contains 16 residues. The germline V gene encodes CDR1 SGHAT and CDR2 FQNNGV. Trimming took off 8 bases at V and 2 bases at J, with 22 bases between the two ends. CDR3 coding DNA: TGTGCCAGCCGCAGCTTAGTAGAGGGGGTGGCCTACGAGCAGTACTTC. This gives the protein CASRSLVEGVAYEQYF.

This clonotype was recorded many times. V gene TRBV2 combines with J gene TRBJ1-5; perhaps TRBD1 as D (6 bases). The length of the CDR3 is 15 residues. The V end lost 6 bases, the J end lost 4 bases, and 16 bases lay between the germline ends. CDR1 is SNHLY, CDR2 FYNNEI, per germline. The CDR3 DNA reads TGTGCCAGCAGGGGGGGCACAGGTGGGAATCAGCCCCAGCATTTT. It specifies CASRGGTGGNQPQHF.

This clonotype was counted many times. V gene TRBV7-2 combines with J gene TRBJ1-5; D gene uncertain. CDR3 length: 14 amino acids. V shed 2 bases and J shed 0 bases, with 5 bases lying between them. The germline gives CDR1 SGHTA, CDR2 FQGNSA. CDR3 sequence (DNA): TGTGCCAGCAGCTTATTACCTAGCAATCAGCCCCAGCATTTT. This gives the protein CASSLLPSNQPQHF.

This clonotype was counted ten times or more. V and J are TRBV29-1 and TRBJ2-7, with 13 bases fitting TRBD2. V trimming: 6 bases; J trimming: 2 bases; junction bases outside the gene matches: 4. Germline V CDR1 and CDR2: SQVTM, ANQGSEA. The CDR3 runs to 14 residues. The CDR3: CSVAGTSGTYEQYF. CDR3 DNA: TGCAGCGTCGCGGGGACTAGCGGGACCTACGAGCAGTACTTC.

Only a few counts were recorded for this clonotype. The chain combines TRBV9 with TRBJ2-1, with D perhaps matching TRBD2 (6 bases). The germline V gene has CDR1 SGDLS and CDR2 YYNGEE. The CDR3 extends over 15 amino acids. Trimming took 4 bases from V and 2 from J, leaving 13 bases between them. The chain's CDR3 is CASSFGTLPYNEQFF. In nucleotides, the CDR3 is TGTGCCAGCAGCTTCGGGACTCTCCCCTACAATGAGCAGTTCTTC.

This clonotype was seen at least ten times. The chain links TRBV28 to TRBJ1-5; 7 bases match TRBD1. The CDR3 sequence is 13 residues long. V was clipped by 8 bases and J by 5 bases; unmatched bases: 6. CDR1 is MDHEN and CDR2 is SYDVKM in the germline V gene. The CDR3 loop reads CASHFRGDQPQHF. DNA for the CDR3: TGTGCCAGCCATTTCAGGGGGGATCAGCCCCAGCATTTT. Drawing the rest from reference TRBV28 and TRBJ1-5, the complete variable domain is DVKVTQSSRYLVKRTGEKVFLECVQDMDHENMFWYRQDPGLGLRLIYFSYDVKMKEKGDIPEGYSVSREKKERFSLILESASTNQTSMYLCASHFRGDQPQHFGDGTRLSIL.

This clonotype was found many times. This chain links TRBV12-3 or TRBV12-4 with TRBJ2-7; D is undetermined. Trimming took off 1 base at V and 4 bases at J, with 8 bases between the two ends. There are 13 residues in the CDR3. For the CDR3, the DNA is TGTGCCAGCAGTTTAGGCAAAACGTACGAGCAGTACTTC. This sequence encodes CASSLGKTYEQYF.

Concerning this clonotype: This may arise from a read error, as a much more abundant clone is one base away. The V call is TRBV2, the J call TRBJ1-2; 7 bases map to TRBD1. The J segment lost 6 bases and the V segment lost 4 bases, leaving 11 bases of the junction unmatched. There are 15 residues in the CDR3. The germline V gene encodes CDR1 SNHLY and CDR2 FYNNEI. CDR3 sequence (DNA): TGTGCCAGCAGTGGCCCCGACAGGGAGGGGCATGGCTACACCTTC. This gives the protein CASSGPDREGHGYTF.

Many counts were recorded for this clonotype. This chain joins TRBV30 and TRBJ2-7, with a weak D call TRBD1 (6 bases). Trimming took off 7 bases at V and 0 bases at J, with 13 bases between the two ends. Germline V gene data show CDR1 as GTSNPN and CDR2 as SVGIG (reference sequence). This CDR3 region has 13 residues. DNA of the CDR3: TGTGCCTTAAATACAGGGAGCTCCTACGAGCAGTACTTC. Its protein product is CALNTGSSYEQYF.

This clonotype has more than one count but fewer than ten. The CDR3: CASRSRATEAFF. In DNA, the CDR3 is TGTGCCAGCAGATCCCGGGCCACTGAAGCTTTCTTT. The rearrangement joins TRBV6-1 to TRBJ1-1; no firm D call. The V end was cut by 6 bases, the J end by 4 bases, with 9 bases between. The CDR3 is 12 residues long. Germline V gene sequence: CDR1 MNHNS, CDR2 SASEGT.

This clonotype appeared a few times. The chain carries TRBV7-9 and TRBJ2-1; D is unresolved. CDR1 and CDR2 (germline): SEHNR, FQNEAQ (reference sequence). The ends were cut back, 5 bases at V and 0 bases at J, with 17 bases in the middle. The CDR3 totals 17 residues. The CDR3 region has the DNA TGTGCCAGCAGCCCGCCCCCGAGGTACACCTCCTACAATGAGCAGTTCTTC. This codes for CASSPPPRYTSYNEQFF. Full variable domain (rest looked up from reference TRBV7-9 and TRBJ2-1): DTGVSQNPRHKITKRGQNVTFRCDPISEHNRLYWYRQTLGQGPEFLTYFQNEAQLEKSRLLSDRFSAERPKGSFSTLEIQRTEQGDSAMYLCASSPPPRYTSYNEQFFGPGTRLTVL.

Only a few counts were recorded for this clonotype. V is TRBV10-3 and J is TRBJ2-5, with D possibly being TRBD2 (5 bases). V lost 10 bases and J lost 2, with 14 bases in between. The CDR3 sequence is 13 residues long. Germline CDR1 reads ENHRY; CDR2 reads SYGVKD. DNA of the CDR3: TGTGCCACCGAGGAGGCGGATCAAGAGACCCAGTACTTC. Protein sequence: CATEEADQETQYF.

This clonotype was counted ten times or more. The chain joins TRBV28 to TRBJ1-2; 7 nucleotides align to TRBD1. Trimming took 3 bases from V and 5 from J; bases not matched to a gene: 6. CDR1 and CDR2 from the germline V gene are MDHEN and SYDVKM. This CDR3 is built from 14 residues. The CDR3 DNA follows: TGTGCCAGCAGTTTGGGAAGGGGGCTTTATGGCTACACCTTC. As protein: CASSLGRGLYGYTF.

This clonotype showed up just a few times. The J gene is TRBJ2-7, the V gene TRBV5-1; TRBD1 agrees at 7 bases. V was pared by 2 bases and J by 2 bases, with 4 bases of the junction left unmatched. This CDR3 has 14 residues. The germline gives CDR1 SGHRS, CDR2 YFSETQ. CDR3 nucleotide sequence: TGCGCCAGCAGCTTCGAGGGGGCCCCCTACGAGCAGTACTTC. This gives the protein CASSFEGAPYEQYF. The full variable domain, its missing parts supplied by reference TRBV5-1 and TRBJ2-7, is KAGVTQTPRYLIKTRGQQVTLSCSPISGHRSVSWYQQTPGQGLQFLFEYFSETQRNKGNFPGRFSGRQFSNSRSEMNVSTLELGDSALYLCASSFEGAPYEQYFGPGTRLTVT.

This chain joins TRBV9 and TRBJ1-1, with 10 nucleotides matching TRBD1. V lost 4 bases, J lost 1 base, and 16 bases stayed unmatched. Germline V gives CDR1 SGDLS, CDR2 YYNGEE. CDR3 length: 19 amino acids. CDR3: CASSLHPRGTGASNTEAFF. The CDR3, as DNA: TGTGCCAGCAGCCTTCACCCGAGGGGGACAGGGGCATCGAACACTGAAGCTTTCTTT.

V gene TRBV6-2 or TRBV6-3 combines with J gene TRBJ1-5, with D possibly matching TRBD1 (5 bases). The CDR3 extends over 15 amino acids. Trimming cost V 6 bases and J 11 bases, with 23 bases left between them. CDR1 and CDR2 from the germline V gene are MNHEY and SVGEGT. The CDR3 loop reads CASRDSQGTIRSQHF. The CDR3 DNA reads as TGTGCCAGCAGAGACAGCCAAGGAACAATCAGGTCCCAGCATTTT.

The rearrangement links TRBV30 to TRBJ2-1; 10 bases map to TRBD2. The CDR3 sequence is 14 residues long. Germline V gene sequence: CDR1 GTSNPN, CDR2 SVGIG (reference sequence). Trimming took 4 bases from V and 8 from J; bases not matched to a gene: 8. CDR3 DNA sequence: TGTGCCTGGACAGGACTAGCGGTTATCGATGAGCAGTTCTTC. It encodes CAWTGLAVIDEQFF.

The rearrangement uses TRBV29-1 and TRBJ1-1, with TRBD1 identical over 9 bases. The CDR3 runs 17 residues. Germline V gives CDR1 SQVTM, CDR2 ANQGSEA. The J segment lost 3 bases and the V segment lost 1 base, leaving 12 bases of the junction unmatched. CDR3 residues: CSVEGGQGKVIYTEAFF. CDR3 DNA: TGCAGCGTTGAAGGGGGACAGGGCAAAGTCATCTACACTGAAGCTTTCTTT.

The chain uses TRBV10-2 and TRBJ2-6, with D uncertain. Between the trimmed V and J ends, which lost 3 bases and 4 bases, there was a span of 13 bases. The CDR3 runs to 16 residues. Germline V gene sequence: CDR1 WSHSY, CDR2 SAAADI. As DNA, the CDR3 is TGCGCCAGCAGTGATTGGGCAGGCTCGGGGGCCAACGTCCTGACTTTC. This encodes CASSDWAGSGANVLTF.

The chain joins TRBV20-1 to TRBJ2-7; no firm D call. The V gene's germline CDR1 is DFQATT and CDR2 SNEGSKA (reference sequence). The V end was cut by 0 bases, the J end by 2 bases, with 11 bases between. The CDR3 has 14 residues. CDR3 protein: CSARDLAAAYEQYF. The CDR3 DNA sequence: TGCAGTGCTAGAGATCTTGCGGCCGCCTACGAGCAGTACTTC.

The genes are TRBV3-1 and TRBJ2-5; 7 nucleotides match TRBD1. Looked up from germline, CDR1 is LGHDT and CDR2 is YNNKEL (reference sequence). Losses at the gene ends were 2 bases for V and 4 bases for J; bases not matched to a gene: 10. The CDR3 has 16 residues. The CDR3 spells CASSQSLGQARETQYF. The CDR3, as DNA: TGTGCCAGCAGCCAATCCTTAGGACAGGCGAGAGAGACCCAGTACTTC.

This clonotype came up a few times. J is TRBJ1-3 and V is TRBV18; 9 bases match TRBD1. The CDR3 runs to 15 residues. In germline, CDR1 is KGHSH, CDR2 LQKENI. V shed 2 bases, J shed 6 bases, and the junction held 5 bases outside the gene matches. Written as DNA, the CDR3 is TGTGCCAGCTCACCAACGGGACAGGGTTTAAACACCATATATTTT. Its protein product is CASSPTGQGLNTIYF.